The present T cell receptor (beta chain) was sequenced within a study of vaccination effects on CD4 cells after COVID-19. Regarding the study as a whole: By a late point after vaccination, infection- and vaccine-induced clones had shrunk markedly through clonal contraction. Common cold coronavirus cross-reactivity was shown by only 1 of 255 vaccine-induced clones in healthy vaccinees.

About this clone itself: What it recognizes is unknown.

This CDR3 has 15 residues. V dropped 1 base and J dropped 5; count of bases not matched to a gene: 7. Per the germline V gene, CDR1 is MGHRA and CDR2 is YSYEKL. Following culture for around 9 days, CD4+ T cells were isolated. Participants got two doses of BNT162b2 or mRNA-1273 vaccine. Researchers swapped half the medium for IL-2 medium on both days 3 and 7. Only in-frame clones appear in the TCRdb table, and some are missing; sequencing was by immunoSEQ multiplex PCR. The table records under 55,000 clones, 70% of them present only once. V gene TRBV4-1 combines with J gene TRBJ1-1; TRBD1 matches at 7 bases. The receptor's source is a human donor who received a COVID-19 vaccine. The sequencing here drew on CD4+ T cells from PBMCs cultured without peptide, taken after COVID-19 vaccination. CDR3 sequence reads: CASSQAGGRGTEAFF. The CDR3 DNA is TGCGCCAGCAGCCAAGCAGGGGGAAGAGGGACTGAAGCTTTCTTT.